This T cell receptor (beta chain) was captured by sequencing in a study of CD8 T cells in Susac syndrome. RNA amounts of roughly 0.45 to 1 ug underwent reverse transcription with random hexamers. One entry per CDR3 protein, called by TCRdb with MiXCR from the immunoSEQ multiplex PCR reads. This sample carries about 190,000 distinct CDR3 sequences, roughly 94% of them seen once, and the ten largest clones take 0.15% to 0.2%. This CDR3 spans 14 amino acids. V was cut by 1 base and J by 2 bases, with 9 bases left in between. Germline CDR1 is SGHNT and CDR2 is YYREEE (reference sequence). Sequencing used CD8+ T cells from PBMCs. The receptor's source is a human donor with Susac syndrome. The chain joins TRBV5-4 to TRBJ2-5; D uncertain. In DNA, the CDR3 is TGTGCCAGCAGCTTGCGGGCCGGACAAGAGACCCAGTACTTC. Protein product: CASSLRAGQETQYF.